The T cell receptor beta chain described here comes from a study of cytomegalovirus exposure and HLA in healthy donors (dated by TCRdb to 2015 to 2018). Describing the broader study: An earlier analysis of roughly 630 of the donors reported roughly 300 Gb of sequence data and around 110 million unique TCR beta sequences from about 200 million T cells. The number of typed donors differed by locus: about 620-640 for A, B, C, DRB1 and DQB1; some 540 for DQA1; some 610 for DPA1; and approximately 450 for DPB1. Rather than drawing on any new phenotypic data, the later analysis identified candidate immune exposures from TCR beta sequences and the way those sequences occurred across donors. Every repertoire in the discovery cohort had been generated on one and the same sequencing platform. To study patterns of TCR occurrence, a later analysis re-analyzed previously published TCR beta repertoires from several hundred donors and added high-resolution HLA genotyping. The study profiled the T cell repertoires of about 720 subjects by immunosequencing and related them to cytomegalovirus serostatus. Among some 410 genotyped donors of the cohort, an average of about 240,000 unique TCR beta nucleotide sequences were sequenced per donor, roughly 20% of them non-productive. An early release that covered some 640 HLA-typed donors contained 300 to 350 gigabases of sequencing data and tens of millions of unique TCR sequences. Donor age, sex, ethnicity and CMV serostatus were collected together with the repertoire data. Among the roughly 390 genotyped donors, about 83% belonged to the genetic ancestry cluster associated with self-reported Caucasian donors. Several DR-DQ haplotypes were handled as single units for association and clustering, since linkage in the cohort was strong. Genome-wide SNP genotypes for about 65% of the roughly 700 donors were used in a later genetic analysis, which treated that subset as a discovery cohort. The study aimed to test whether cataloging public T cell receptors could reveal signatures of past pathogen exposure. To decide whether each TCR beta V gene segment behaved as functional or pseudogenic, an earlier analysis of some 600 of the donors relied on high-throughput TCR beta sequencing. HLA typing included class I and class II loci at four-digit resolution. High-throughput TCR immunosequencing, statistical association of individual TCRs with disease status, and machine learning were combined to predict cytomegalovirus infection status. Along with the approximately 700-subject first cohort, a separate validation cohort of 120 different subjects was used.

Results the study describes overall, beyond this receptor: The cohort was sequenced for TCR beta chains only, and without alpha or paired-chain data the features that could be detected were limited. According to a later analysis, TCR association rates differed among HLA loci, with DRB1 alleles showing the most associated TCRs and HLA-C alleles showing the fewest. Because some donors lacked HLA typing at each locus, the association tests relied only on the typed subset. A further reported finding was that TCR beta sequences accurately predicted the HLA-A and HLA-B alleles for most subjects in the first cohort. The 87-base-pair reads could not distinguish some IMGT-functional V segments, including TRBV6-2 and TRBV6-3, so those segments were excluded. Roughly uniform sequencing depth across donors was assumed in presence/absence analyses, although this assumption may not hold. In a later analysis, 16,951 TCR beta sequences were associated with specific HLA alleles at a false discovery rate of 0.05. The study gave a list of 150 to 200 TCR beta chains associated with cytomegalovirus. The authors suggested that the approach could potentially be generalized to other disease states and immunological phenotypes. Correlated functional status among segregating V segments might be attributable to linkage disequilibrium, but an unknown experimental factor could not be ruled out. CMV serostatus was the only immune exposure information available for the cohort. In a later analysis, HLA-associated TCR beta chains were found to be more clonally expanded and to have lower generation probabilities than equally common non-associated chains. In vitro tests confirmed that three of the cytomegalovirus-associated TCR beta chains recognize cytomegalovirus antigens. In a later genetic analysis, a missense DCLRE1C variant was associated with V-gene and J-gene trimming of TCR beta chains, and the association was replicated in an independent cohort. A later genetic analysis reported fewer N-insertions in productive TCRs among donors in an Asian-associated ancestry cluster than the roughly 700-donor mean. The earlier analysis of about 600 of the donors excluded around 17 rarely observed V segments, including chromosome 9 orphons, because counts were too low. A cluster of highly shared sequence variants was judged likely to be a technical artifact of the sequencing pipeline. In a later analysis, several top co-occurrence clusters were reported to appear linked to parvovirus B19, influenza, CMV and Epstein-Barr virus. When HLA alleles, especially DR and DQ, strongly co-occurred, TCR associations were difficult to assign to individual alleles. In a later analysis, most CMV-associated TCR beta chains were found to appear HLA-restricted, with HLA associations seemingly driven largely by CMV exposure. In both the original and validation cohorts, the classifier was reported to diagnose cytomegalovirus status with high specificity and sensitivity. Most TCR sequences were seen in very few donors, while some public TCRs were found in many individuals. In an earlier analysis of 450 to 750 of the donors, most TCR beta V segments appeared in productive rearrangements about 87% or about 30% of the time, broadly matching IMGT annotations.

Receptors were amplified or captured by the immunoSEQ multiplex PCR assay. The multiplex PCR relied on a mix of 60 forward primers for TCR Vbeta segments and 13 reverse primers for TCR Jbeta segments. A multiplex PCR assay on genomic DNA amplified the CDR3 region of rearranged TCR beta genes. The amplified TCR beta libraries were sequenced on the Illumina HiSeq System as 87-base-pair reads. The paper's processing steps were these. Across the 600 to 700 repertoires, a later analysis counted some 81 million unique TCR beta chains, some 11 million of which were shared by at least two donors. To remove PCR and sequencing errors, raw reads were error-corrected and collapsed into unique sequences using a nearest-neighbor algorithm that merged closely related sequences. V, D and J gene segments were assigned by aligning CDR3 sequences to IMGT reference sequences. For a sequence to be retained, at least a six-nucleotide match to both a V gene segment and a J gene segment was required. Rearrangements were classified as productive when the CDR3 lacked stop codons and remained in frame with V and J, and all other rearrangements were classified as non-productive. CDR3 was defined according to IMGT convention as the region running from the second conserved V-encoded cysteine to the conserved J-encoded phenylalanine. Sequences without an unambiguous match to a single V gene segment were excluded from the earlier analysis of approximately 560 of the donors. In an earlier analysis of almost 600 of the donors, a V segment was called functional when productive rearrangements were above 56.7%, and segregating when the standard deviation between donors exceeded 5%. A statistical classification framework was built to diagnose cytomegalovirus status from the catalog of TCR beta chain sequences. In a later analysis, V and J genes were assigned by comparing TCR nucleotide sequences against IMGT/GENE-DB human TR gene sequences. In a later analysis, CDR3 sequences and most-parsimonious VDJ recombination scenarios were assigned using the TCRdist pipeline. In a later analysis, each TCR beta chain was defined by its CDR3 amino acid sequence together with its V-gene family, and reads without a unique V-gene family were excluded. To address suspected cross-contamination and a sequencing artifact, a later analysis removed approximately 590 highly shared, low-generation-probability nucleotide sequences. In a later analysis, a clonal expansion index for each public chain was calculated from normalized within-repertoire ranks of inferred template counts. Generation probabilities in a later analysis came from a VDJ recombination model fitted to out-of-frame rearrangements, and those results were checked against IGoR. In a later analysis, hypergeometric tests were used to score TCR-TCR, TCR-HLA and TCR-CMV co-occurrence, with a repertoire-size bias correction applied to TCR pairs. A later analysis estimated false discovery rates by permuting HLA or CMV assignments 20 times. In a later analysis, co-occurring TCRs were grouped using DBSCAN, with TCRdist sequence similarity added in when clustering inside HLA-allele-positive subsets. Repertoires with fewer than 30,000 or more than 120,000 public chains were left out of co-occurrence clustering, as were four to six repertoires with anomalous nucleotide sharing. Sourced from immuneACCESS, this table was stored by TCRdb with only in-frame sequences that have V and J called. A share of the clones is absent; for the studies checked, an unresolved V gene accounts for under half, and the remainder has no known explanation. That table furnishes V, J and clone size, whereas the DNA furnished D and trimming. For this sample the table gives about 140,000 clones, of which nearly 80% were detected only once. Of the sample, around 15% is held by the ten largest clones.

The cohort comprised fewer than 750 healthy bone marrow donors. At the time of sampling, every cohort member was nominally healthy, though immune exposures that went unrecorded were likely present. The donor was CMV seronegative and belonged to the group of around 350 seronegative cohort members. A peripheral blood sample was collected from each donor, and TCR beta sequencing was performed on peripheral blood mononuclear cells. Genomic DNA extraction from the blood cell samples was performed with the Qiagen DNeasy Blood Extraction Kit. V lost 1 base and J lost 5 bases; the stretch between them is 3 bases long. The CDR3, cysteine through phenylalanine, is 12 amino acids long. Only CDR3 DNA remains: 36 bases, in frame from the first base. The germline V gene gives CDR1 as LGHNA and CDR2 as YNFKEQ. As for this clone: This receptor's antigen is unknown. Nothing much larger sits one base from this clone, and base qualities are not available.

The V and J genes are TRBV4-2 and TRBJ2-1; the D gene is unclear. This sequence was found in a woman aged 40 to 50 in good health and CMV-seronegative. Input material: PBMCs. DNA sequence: TGTGCCAGCAGCCAAGTAAACAATGAGCAGTTCTTC. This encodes CASSQVNNEQFF.